What follows are 30 T cell receptor beta chains derived from one specimen sequenced in a study of T cell changes during pregnancy in multiple sclerosis. The protocol was immunoSEQ multiplex PCR, while the TCRdb copy is restricted to in-frame clones and leaves out a portion. Of approximately 88,000 clones in the sample, about 94% were seen once. The material was peripheral blood, obtained in the third trimester of pregnancy. The receptors derive from a female donor with multiple sclerosis, enrolled in a pregnancy study.

This clone was found once. V and J are TRBV2 and TRBJ2-4; 9 bases agree with TRBD2. This CDR3 contains 15 residues. Unmatched junction bases numbered 13, after V lost 8 bases and J lost 8 bases. Germline V gives CDR1 SNHLY, CDR2 FYNNEI. CDR3 loop: CASRLAGRWVDIQYF. The DNA for the CDR3 is TGTGCCAGCCGGCTAGCGGGAAGGTGGGTCGACATTCAGTACTTC.

The chain uses TRBV11-2 and TRBJ2-2, with a weak D call TRBD1 (5 bases). The V gene's germline CDR1 is SGHAT and CDR2 FQNNGV. The CDR3 has 14 amino acids. Trimming removed 4 bases from V and 2 bases from J, with 8 bases in between. CDR3 in amino acids: CASSWGRNTGELFF. DNA for the CDR3: TGTGCCAGCAGCTGGGGCAGAAACACCGGGGAGCTGTTTTTT.

The chain recombines TRBV27 with TRBJ2-5; 7 bases line up with TRBD2. Germline CDR1 is MNHEY and CDR2 is SMNVEV (reference sequence). V shed 4 bases, J shed 2 bases, and the junction held 1 base outside the gene matches. The CDR3 covers 13 residues. For the CDR3, the DNA is TGTGCCAGCAGTTCTAGCGGTCAAGAGACCCAGTACTTC. Translating it yields CASSSSGQETQYF.

The chain recombines TRBV7-9 with TRBJ2-7; the match to TRBD2 covers 9 bases. Germline CDR1 SEHNR, CDR2 FQNEAQ (reference sequence). The trim removed 1 base at V and 3 bases at J, leaving 4 bases unmatched. The CDR3 contains 15 residues. In DNA form, the CDR3 reads TGTGCCAGCAGCTTAGAGGCTAGCGGGGTCTACGAGCAGTACTTC. Its protein product is CASSLEASGVYEQYF.

The rearrangement uses TRBV27 and TRBJ1-5; D unclear. CDR3 length: 14 residues. The germline gives CDR1 MNHEY, CDR2 SMNVEV (reference sequence). V lost 6 bases and J 3 bases, leaving 12 bases between the germline ends. For the CDR3, the DNA is TGTGCCAGCAGCCCGGGGTTGCCCAATCAGCCCCAGCATTTT. Protein sequence: CASSPGLPNQPQHF.

The count of this clone is one. J is TRBJ1-5 and V is TRBV7-2; the D is unclear. The CDR3 length is 15 residues. Germline V gives CDR1 SGHTA, CDR2 FQGNSA. Trimming removed 4 bases at V and 5 bases at J, with 15 bases between. CDR3 sequence (DNA): TGTGCCAGCAGCTCTGTCGATTCGGTGGATCAGCCCCAGCATTTT. Amino acids: CASSSVDSVDQPQHF.

This clone occurred once. A read error may produce the germline difference seen at one junction end. The CDR3 loop reads CASSSLQRETQYF. CDR3 coding DNA: TGTGCTAGCAGCTCCCTTCAGCGTGAGACCCAGTACTTC. This chain links TRBV7-7 with TRBJ2-5; no firm D call. Germline V gene data show CDR1 as SSHAT and CDR2 as FNYEAQ (reference sequence). This CDR3 has 13 residues.

The chain combines TRBV5-6 with TRBJ1-4; D is uncertain. V lost 2 bases and J lost 0, with 11 bases in between. Germline lookup yields CDR1 SGHDT and CDR2 YYEEEE. The CDR3 consists of 16 residues. The CDR3 nucleotides are TGTGCCAGCAGCTTCGGCGGCGGCGCAACTAATGAAAAACTGTTTTTT. Protein: CASSFGGGATNEKLFF.

The chain uses TRBV6-5 and TRBJ2-5, with 8 bases matching TRBD2. Germline CDR1 reads MNHEY; CDR2 reads SVGAGI. The CDR3 is 11 amino acids. With V trimmed by 5 bases and J by 13 bases, 6 bases remained unmatched. CDR3 loop: CASSSSGAWYF. DNA for the CDR3: TGTGCCAGCAGTAGTAGCGGGGCGTGGTACTTC.

The rearrangement joins TRBV5-1 to TRBJ2-2, with TRBD1 as a possible D gene (6 bases). This CDR3 comprises 15 residues. Germline V gene lookup returns CDR1 SGHRS and CDR2 YFSETQ. V lost 1 base and J lost 6, with 13 bases in between. CDR3 sequence: CASSLPGVRSGELFF. CDR3 bases: TGCGCCAGCAGCTTGCCAGGGGTTCGTTCCGGGGAGCTGTTTTTT.

V gene TRBV29-1 combines with J gene TRBJ1-3, with D unresolved. CDR3 length equals 12 residues. Germline CDR1 reads SQVTM; CDR2 reads ANQGSEA. V dropped 7 bases and J dropped 2 bases, with 9 bases sitting between them. CDR3 sequence: CSALVAGNTIYF. CDR3 nucleotides: TGCAGCGCGTTAGTTGCTGGAAACACCATATATTTT.

Worth noting for this clone: In the same sample, other DNA sequences code for this CDR3. The chain is built from TRBV5-4 and TRBJ1-2; D gene uncertain. Deletions cut 0 bases from V and 4 bases from J, with 4 bases between. This CDR3 spans 12 amino acids. Germline CDR1 reads SGHNT; CDR2 reads YYREEE (reference sequence). The CDR3 DNA reads TGTGCCAGCAGCTTGGACTCCTATGGCTACACCTTC. Encoded protein: CASSLDSYGYTF.

Worth noting for this clone: One end of the junction does not line up with germline, which may come from a read error. The CDR3 is CTSSLVLGEQYF. The CDR3 nucleotides read TGTACCAGCAGCTTGGTACTAGGCGAGCAGTACTTC. The V and J genes are TRBV5-6 and TRBJ2-7, with D possibly being TRBD2 (5 bases). This CDR3 region has 12 residues. Germline V gene data show CDR1 as SGHDT and CDR2 as YYEEEE. The full variable domain, in which reference TRBV5-6 and TRBJ2-7 provide the parts outside the CDR3, is DAGVTQSPTHLIKTRGQQVTLRCSPKSGHDTVSWYQQALGQGPQFIFQYYEEEERQRGNFPDRFSGHQFPNYSSELNVNALLLGDSALYLCTSSLVLGEQYFGPGTRLTVT.

The J gene is TRBJ2-3, the V gene TRBV6-1; 11 nucleotides line up with TRBD2. CDR1 and CDR2 from the germline V gene are MNHNS and SASEGT. V dropped 3 bases and J dropped 2; count of bases not matched to a gene: 7. CDR3 length: 17 residues. The CDR3 protein is CASSELLAGVTTDTQYF. The DNA for the CDR3 is TGTGCCAGCAGTGAGCTACTAGCGGGAGTAACCACAGATACGCAGTATTTT.

CDR3 DNA sequence: TGCAGCGTTGACGGGACTAGCGGGACCGTCTACGAGCAGTACTTC. Translating gives CSVDGTSGTVYEQYF. The V and J genes are TRBV29-1 and TRBJ2-7, with 13 bases matching TRBD2. The germline V gene encodes CDR1 SQVTM and CDR2 ANQGSEA. The CDR3 has 15 amino acids. J was trimmed by 3 bases and V by 3 bases; bases with no gene match: 5.

The rearrangement joins TRBV9 to TRBJ1-5, with a tentative D call TRBD1 (5 bases). The CDR3 is 14 residues long. With 0 bases removed from V and 1 base from J, the gap between germline ends came to 5 bases. Germline CDR1 SGDLS, CDR2 YYNGEE. In DNA form, the CDR3 reads TGTGCCAGCAGCGTAGAGGGGAGCAATCAGCCCCAGCATTTT. Residues: CASSVEGSNQPQHF.

This clone was seen once. The chain combines TRBV6-5 with TRBJ1-1, with D unclear. The CDR3 is made up of 13 amino acids. Germline-derived CDR1 and CDR2 are MNHEY and SVGAGI. V was shortened by 8 bases and J by 5 bases, with 15 bases between the two germline ends. The DNA of the CDR3 is TGTGCCAGCGGTGCTGGGAGGCGAACTGAAGCTTTCTTT. It encodes CASGAGRRTEAFF.

V and J are TRBV4-1 and TRBJ2-3, with a weak D call TRBD2 (6 bases). Germline-derived CDR1 and CDR2 are MGHRA and YSYEKL. The CDR3 is 18 amino acids. The V end was cut by 0 bases, the J end by 3 bases, with 19 bases between. CDR3 sequence (DNA): TGCGCCAGCAGCCAAGACGGCGGTAGCGGAAGACATACAGATACGCAGTATTTT. It is translated as CASSQDGGSGRHTDTQYF.

This chain links TRBV11-3 with TRBJ2-7, with 7 bases aligning to TRBD1. V gave up 1 base and J gave up 0 bases; unmatched junction bases: 3. This CDR3 has 15 amino acids. CDR1 and CDR2 (germline): SGHNT, YENEEA. In nucleotides, the CDR3 is TGTGCCAGCAGCTTAGGAGGGGACAGCTCCTACGAGCAGTACTTC. It specifies CASSLGGDSSYEQYF.

This chain joins TRBV6-5 and TRBJ2-2; perhaps TRBD2 as D (6 bases). The germline gives CDR1 MNHEY, CDR2 SVGAGI. Between the trimmed V and J ends, which lost 2 bases and 1 base, there was a span of 8 bases. This CDR3 is 15 amino acids long. The CDR3 region has the DNA TGTGCCAGCAGTTACCTCGGGAGGAACACCGGGGAGCTGTTTTTT. Protein product: CASSYLGRNTGELFF.

J is TRBJ2-5 and V is TRBV9, with 9 bases matching TRBD1. With 3 bases clipped from V and 5 bases from J, the junction kept 5 bases outside the gene matches. In germline, CDR1 is SGDLS, CDR2 YYNGEE. The CDR3 consists of 14 residues. CDR3 sequence: CASSAGGQGETQYF. In DNA, the CDR3 is TGTGCCAGCAGCGCCGGGGGACAGGGTGAGACCCAGTACTTC.

The chain recombines TRBV5-4 with TRBJ2-7; TRBD2 agrees at 10 bases. The CDR3 contains 14 residues. The V and J ends lost 8 bases and 2 bases, in that order; junction bases with no gene match: 7. Looked up from germline, CDR1 is SGHNT and CDR2 is YYREEE (reference sequence). CDR3 nucleotide sequence: TGTGCCAGTTCGCCTAGCGGGAGCCCCTACGAGCAGTACTTC. Translated, it gives CASSPSGSPYEQYF.

This rearrangement joins TRBV5-1 to TRBJ1-2, with D uncertain. Per the germline V gene, CDR1 is SGHRS and CDR2 is YFSETQ. V was clipped by 4 bases and J by 4 bases, with 11 bases between them. The CDR3 length is 13 residues. The CDR3 DNA is TGCGCCAGCAGCCCCACCGACTCCTATGGCTACACCTTC. Its protein product is CASSPTDSYGYTF.

For the CDR3, the DNA is TGTGCCACCAGCAGGGGCTCTGGGACAGTCGAAACAGATACGCAGTATTTT. This translates into CATSRGSGTVETDTQYF. The genes are TRBV15 and TRBJ2-3; 7 nucleotides match TRBD1. The junction had 12 bases not matched to a gene; V was cut back by 3 bases and J by 3 bases. Germline V gene lookup returns CDR1 LNHNV and CDR2 YYDKDF (reference sequence). The CDR3 has 17 residues.

V usage is TRBV5-6 and J usage is TRBJ2-2, with D uncertain. Trimming removed 4 bases from V and 2 bases from J, with 15 bases in between. Germline V gene data show CDR1 as SGHDT and CDR2 as YYEEEE. The CDR3 sequence is 16 residues long. CDR3 DNA: TGTGCCAGCAGCCTAGGAATCCGAATTAACACCGGGGAGCTGTTTTTT. Translation gives CASSLGIRINTGELFF.

This chain uses TRBV15 with TRBJ2-3; 7 positions agree with TRBD1. The V and J ends lost 4 bases and 5 bases, in that order; junction bases with no gene match: 6. Germline V CDR1 and CDR2: LNHNV, YYDKDF (reference sequence). The CDR3 has 14 residues. The CDR3 coding sequence is TGTGCCACCAGCATACAGGGGAGAGGAGATACGCAGTATTTT. It translates to CATSIQGRGDTQYF. The entire variable domain, with the rest obtained from reference TRBV15 and TRBJ2-3, is as follows: DAMVIQNPRYQVTQFGKPVTLSCSQTLNHNVMYWYQQKSSQAPKLLFHYYDKDFNNEADTPDNFQSRRPNTSFCFLDIRSPGLGDTAMYLCATSIQGRGDTQYFGPGTRLTVL.

This clone was counted a single time. The junction does not match germline at one end; this may be a read error. The chain uses TRBV30 and TRBJ2-2; TRBD1 might be the D (5 bases). CDR1 GTSNPN and CDR2 SVGIG come from the germline V gene (reference sequence). This CDR3 region has 13 residues. In DNA, the CDR3 is TGTGCCTGGGCTTCAGGGAACCCCGGGGAGCTGTTTTTT. Protein sequence: CAWASGNPGELFF. Complete variable domain (other parts from reference TRBV30 and TRBJ2-2): SQTIHQWPATLVQPVGSPLSLECTVEGTSNPNLYWYRQAAGRGLQLLFYSVGIGQISSEVPQNLSASRPQDRQFILSSKKLLLSDSGFYLCAWASGNPGELFFGEGSRLTVL.

Here the CDR3 reads CASSHLGQGRSEAFF. Written as DNA, the CDR3 is TGCGCCAGCAGCCACTTAGGACAGGGAAGATCTGAAGCTTTCTTT. V and J are TRBV4-3 and TRBJ1-1; 8 bases align to TRBD1. V lost 3 bases to trimming and J lost 6 bases; unmatched junction nucleotides: 9. This CDR3 contains 15 residues. Germline CDR1 reads LGHNA; CDR2 reads YSLEER.

This rearrangement joins TRBV7-6 to TRBJ1-2, with 11 positions matching TRBD1. Germline lookup yields CDR1 SGHVS and CDR2 FNYEAQ. J lost 4 bases, V lost 5 bases, and 6 bases had no gene match. CDR3 length equals 15 residues. The CDR3 is CASSRGTGGFYGYTF. In DNA, the CDR3 is TGTGCCAGCAGCCGCGGGACAGGGGGTTTCTATGGCTACACCTTC. The full variable domain, in which reference TRBV7-6 and TRBJ1-2 provide the parts outside the CDR3, is GAGVSQSPRYKVTKRGQDVALRCDPISGHVSLYWYRQALGQGPEFLTYFNYEAQQDKSGLPNDRFSAERPEGSISTLTIQRTEQRDSAMYRCASSRGTGGFYGYTFGSGTRLTVV.

This clone came up once. This sequence joins TRBV5-1 and TRBJ2-7; TRBD2 aligns across 11 bases. After removal of 4 bases from V and 4 bases from J, the junction contained 7 bases not matched to a gene. The CDR3 runs 15 residues. Per germline, CDR1 SGHRS and CDR2 YFSETQ. CDR3 protein: CASSQGLADPYEQYF. The CDR3 nucleotides read TGCGCCAGCAGCCAGGGACTAGCGGACCCTTACGAGCAGTACTTC.